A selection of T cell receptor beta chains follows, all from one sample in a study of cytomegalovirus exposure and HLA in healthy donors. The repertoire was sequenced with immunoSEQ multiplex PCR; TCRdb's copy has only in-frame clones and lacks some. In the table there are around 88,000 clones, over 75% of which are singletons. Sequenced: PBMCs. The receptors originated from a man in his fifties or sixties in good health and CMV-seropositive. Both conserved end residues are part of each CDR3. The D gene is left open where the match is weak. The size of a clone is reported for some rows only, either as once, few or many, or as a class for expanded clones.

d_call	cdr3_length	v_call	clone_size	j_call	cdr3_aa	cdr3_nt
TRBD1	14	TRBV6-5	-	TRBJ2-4	CASRAPGQKNIQYF	TGTGCCAGCAGGGCCCCGGGACAGAAAAACATTCAGTACTTC
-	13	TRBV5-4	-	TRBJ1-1	CASSTEGDTEAFF	TGTGCCAGCAGCACTGAGGGGGACACTGAAGCTTTCTTT
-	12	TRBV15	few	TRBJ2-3	CATSRDIDTQYF	TGTGCCACCAGCAGAGATATAGATACGCAGTATTTT
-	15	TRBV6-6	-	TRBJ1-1	CASKQTERGSTEAFF	TGTGCCAGCAAACAGACAGAAAGGGGGAGCACTGAAGCTTTCTTT
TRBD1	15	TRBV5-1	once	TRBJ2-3	CASSSTGGITDTQYF	TGCGCCAGCAGCTCTACAGGGGGGATCACAGATACGCAGTATTTT
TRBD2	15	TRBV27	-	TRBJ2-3	CASSLTSGGLDTQYF	TGTGCCAGCAGCTTAACTAGCGGGGGTTTGGATACGCAGTATTTT
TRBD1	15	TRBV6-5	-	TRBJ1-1	CASSGLSTGAAEAFF	TGTGCCAGCAGTGGCCTATCGACAGGGGCGGCTGAAGCTTTCTTT
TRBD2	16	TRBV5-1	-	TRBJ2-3	CASSFGAGENGDTQYF	TGCGCCAGCAGCTTCGGAGCGGGGGAGAATGGAGATACGCAGTATTTT
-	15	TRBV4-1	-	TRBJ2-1	CASSQGLFSYNEQFF	TGCGCCAGCAGCCAAGGTCTGTTCTCCTACAATGAGCAGTTCTTC
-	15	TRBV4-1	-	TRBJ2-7	CASSQVQTALYEQYF	TGCGCCAGCAGCCAAGTTCAAACAGCACTCTACGAGCAGTACTTC
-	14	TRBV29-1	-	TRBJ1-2	CSVAQAGREGLYTF	TGCAGCGTGGCCCAAGCGGGCAGGGAAGGGTTGTACACCTTC
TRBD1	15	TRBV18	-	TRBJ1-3	CASSGQGATGNTIYF	TGTGCCAGCTCGGGACAGGGGGCCACTGGAAACACCATATATTTT
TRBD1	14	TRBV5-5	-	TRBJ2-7	CASSRGQGNYEQYF	TGTGCCAGCAGCCGGGGACAGGGGAACTACGAGCAGTACTTC
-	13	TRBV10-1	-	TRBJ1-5	CALLRSSNQPQNF	TGCGCCTTATTGAGGAGTAGCAATCAGCCCCAGAATTTT
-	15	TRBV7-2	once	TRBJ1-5	CASSQAPAINQPQHF	TGTGCCAGCAGCCAGGCCCCGGCCATCAATCAGCCCCAGCATTTT
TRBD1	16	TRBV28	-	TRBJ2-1	CASSLLGQGVGNEQFF	TGTGCCAGCAGTTTACTGGGACAGGGAGTCGGCAATGAGCAGTTCTTC
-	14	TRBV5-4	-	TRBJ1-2	CASRLSGTSGGYTF	TGTGCCAGCAGGCTGAGCGGGACCTCGGGGGGCTACACCTTC
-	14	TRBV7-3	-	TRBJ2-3	CASSPQGSTDTQYF	TGTGCCAGCAGCCCACAGGGATCCACAGATACGCAGTATTTT
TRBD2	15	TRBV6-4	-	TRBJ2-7	CASSERAGGNYEQYF	TGTGCCAGCAGTGAGAGAGCGGGGGGCAACTACGAGCAGTACTTC